The sequence of this T cell receptor beta chain was determined in a study of cytomegalovirus exposure and HLA in healthy donors. Looking at the study overall: When fewer than 400 donors were genotyped, roughly 82% of them were found to fall in the Caucasian-associated ancestry cluster. Study-level findings and limits: Most subjects had HLA-A and HLA-B alleles reportedly predicted accurately by TCR beta sequences.

This clone has only one observation. Its antigen is unidentified. Healthy individuals who donated bone marrow served as the donors. The PCR was carried out with 60 Vbeta primers and 13 Jbeta primers. TCRdb's copy holds only in-frame clones and misses some; the assay was immunoSEQ multiplex PCR. The repertoire holds about 110,000 clones, with 60% to 80% as singletons. The CDR3 is 17 residues long. Germline lookup yields CDR1 SGHVS and CDR2 FQNEAQ. V was clipped by 1 base and J by 2 bases; unmatched bases: 8. Sequenced input: PBMCs. The V and J genes are TRBV7-8 and TRBJ1-2; 9 bases are shared with TRBD1. The receptor comes from a boy aged 5-17 years in good health and CMV-seronegative. Written as DNA, the CDR3 is TGTGCCAGCAGCTTAGTCGGGGCGGGACAGGGCAACTATGGCTACACCTTC. This codes for CASSLVGAGQGNYGYTF.